A single TCR beta chain is shown here with its context. The antigen remains unidentified. The PCR employed 60 Vbeta primers together with 13 Jbeta primers. Sequencing was performed with immunoSEQ multiplex PCR; in TCRdb, only in-frame clones are kept and a portion is missing. The sample lists 150,000 to 200,000 clones; about 85% were seen once. This sample was taken from a study of cytomegalovirus exposure and HLA in healthy donors. Overall study results and limits: The listing of some 170 TCR beta chains classed them as cytomegalovirus-associated. Specific recognition of CMV antigens was confirmed in vitro for a few chains (all CMV-associated). Presence/absence analyses assumed roughly uniform sequencing depth across donors.

V was clipped by 1 base and J by 7 bases, with 15 bases between them. CDR3 length: 15 residues. Per the germline V gene, CDR1 is SGHKS and CDR2 is YYEKEE (reference sequence). The sequencing sample was made of PBMCs. The gene calls are TRBV5-5 and TRBJ1-5; D perhaps matches TRBD1 (6 bases). The sequence was collected from a boy aged 2-15 years in good health and CMV-seronegative. The CDR3 reads CASSLRGAEGQPQHF. CDR3 nucleotide sequence: TGTGCCAGCAGCTTGCGGGGGGCGGAGGGGCAGCCCCAGCATTTT. Variable domain in full (rest from reference TRBV5-5 and TRBJ1-5): DAGVTQSPTHLIKTRGQQVTLRCSPISGHKSVSWYQQVLGQGPQFIFQYYEKEERGRGNFPDRFSARQFPNYSSELNVNALLLGDSALYLCASSLRGAEGQPQHFGDGTRLSIL.